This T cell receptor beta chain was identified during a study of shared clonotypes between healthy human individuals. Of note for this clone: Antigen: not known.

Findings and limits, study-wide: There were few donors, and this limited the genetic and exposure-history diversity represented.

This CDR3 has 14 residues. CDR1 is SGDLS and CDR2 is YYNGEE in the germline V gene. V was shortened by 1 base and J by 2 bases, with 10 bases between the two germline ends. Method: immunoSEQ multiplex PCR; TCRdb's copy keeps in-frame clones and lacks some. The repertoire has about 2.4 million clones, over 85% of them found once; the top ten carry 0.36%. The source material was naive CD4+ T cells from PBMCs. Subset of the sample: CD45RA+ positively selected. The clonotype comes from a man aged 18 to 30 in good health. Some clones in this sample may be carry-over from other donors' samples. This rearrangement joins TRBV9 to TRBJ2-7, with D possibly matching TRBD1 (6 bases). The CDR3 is CASSVKGETYEQYF. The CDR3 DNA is TGTGCCAGCAGCGTAAAGGGGGAAACCTACGAGCAGTACTTC. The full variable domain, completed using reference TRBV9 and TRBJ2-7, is DSGVTQTPKHLITATGQRVTLRCSPRSGDLSVYWYQQSLDQGLQFLIQYYNGEERAKGNILERFSAQQFPDLHSELNLSSLELGDSALYFCASSVKGETYEQYFGPGTRLTVT.